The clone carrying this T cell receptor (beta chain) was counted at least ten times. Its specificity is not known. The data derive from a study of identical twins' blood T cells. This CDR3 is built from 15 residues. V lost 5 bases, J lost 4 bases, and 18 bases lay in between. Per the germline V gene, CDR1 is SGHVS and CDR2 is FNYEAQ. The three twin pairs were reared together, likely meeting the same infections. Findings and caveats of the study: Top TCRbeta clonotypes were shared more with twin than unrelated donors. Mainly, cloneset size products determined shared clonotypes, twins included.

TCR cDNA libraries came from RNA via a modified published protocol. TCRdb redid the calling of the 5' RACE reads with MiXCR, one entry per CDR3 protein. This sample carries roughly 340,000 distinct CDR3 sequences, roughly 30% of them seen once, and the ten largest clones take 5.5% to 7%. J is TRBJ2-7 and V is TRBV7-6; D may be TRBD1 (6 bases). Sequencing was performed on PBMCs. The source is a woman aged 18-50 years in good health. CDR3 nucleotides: TGTGCCAGCAGCCCCGAGTGGCAGGGGATTTACGAGCAGTACTTC. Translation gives CASSPEWQGIYEQYF.